One sample yielded the 26 T cell receptor beta chains listed below, sequenced in a study of blood T cell repertoires in COVID-19. The method was immunoSEQ multiplex PCR; TCRdb's version includes in-frame clones alone and lacks a portion of them. The table has some 150,000 clones, around 86% seen once. Material for sequencing was peripheral blood. The receptors stem from a man aged 50 to 60 with active COVID-19.

The genes are TRBV3-1 (or the pseudogene TRBV3-2) and TRBJ2-1; 12 bases match TRBD2. V shed 2 bases, J shed 4 bases, and the junction held 6 bases outside the gene matches. The CDR3 extends over 17 amino acids. Looked up from germline, CDR1 is LGHDT and CDR2 is YNNKEL (reference sequence). CDR3 bases: TGTGCCAGCAGCCAAACCCCTCTAGCGGGGGGGTACAATGAGCAGTTCTTC. Amino acid sequence: CASSQTPLAGGYNEQFF.

The CDR3 region has the DNA TGTGCCAGTAGGCCGTTGGCGGGGGCCGACACCGGGGAGCTGTTTTTT. As protein: CASRPLAGADTGELFF. The chain carries TRBV19 and TRBJ2-2; a weak D match, TRBD2 (7 bases). CDR1 and CDR2 (germline): LNHDA, SQIVND (reference sequence). V was pared by 6 bases and J by 3 bases, with 17 bases between. CDR3 length equals 16 residues. The entire variable domain, with the rest obtained from reference TRBV19 and TRBJ2-2, is as follows: DGGITQSPKYLFRKEGQNVTLSCEQNLNHDAMYWYRQDPGQGLRLIYYSQIVNDFQKGDIAEGYSVSREKKESFPLTVTSAQKNPTAFYLCASRPLAGADTGELFFGEGSRLTVL.

The chain is built from TRBV5-6 and TRBJ2-3, with D perhaps matching TRBD1 (5 bases). The CDR3 sequence is 14 residues long. The V end lost 7 bases, the J end lost 2 bases, and 14 bases lay between the germline ends. Per germline, CDR1 SGHDT and CDR2 YYEEEE. CDR3 sequence reads: CASLRQSATDTQYF. The CDR3 nucleotides are TGTGCCAGCCTAAGACAGTCCGCCACAGATACGCAGTATTTT.

CDR3: CSASDSDEQFF. CDR3 DNA sequence: TGCAGTGCTAGCGACTCGGATGAGCAGTTCTTC. The chain recombines TRBV20-1 with TRBJ2-1; D not certain. The CDR3 has 11 amino acids. Germline V lookup: CDR1 DFQATT, CDR2 SNEGSKA (reference sequence). Trimming pared 3 bases from V and 8 bases from J, leaving 8 bases between.

This clone was seen only a few times. The J gene is TRBJ1-2, the V gene TRBV19, with D unresolved. The CDR3 extends over 12 amino acids. CDR1 LNHDA and CDR2 SQIVND come from the germline V gene (reference sequence). The V and J ends lost 4 bases and 8 bases respectively, with 11 bases between them. CDR3 loop: CASSRPTDGYTF. In DNA form, the CDR3 reads TGTGCCAGTAGTAGGCCCACAGACGGCTACACCTTC.

V and J are TRBV18 and TRBJ1-3; 10 positions match TRBD1. Germline V gene lookup returns CDR1 KGHSH and CDR2 LQKENI. The CDR3 runs to 19 residues. With V trimmed by 0 bases and J by 0 bases, 8 bases remained unmatched. The CDR3 coding sequence is TGTGCCAGCTCACCACCCATGGGGACAGGGGCCATCTCTGGAAACACCATATATTTT. Protein product: CASSPPMGTGAISGNTIYF.

The chain employs TRBV11-2 and TRBJ2-2; 10 nucleotides align to TRBD2. The CDR3 contains 16 residues. The trim removed 5 bases at V and 0 bases at J, leaving 3 bases unmatched. Germline lookup yields CDR1 SGHAT and CDR2 FQNNGV. The CDR3 bases are TGTGCCAGCAGCCCAGGGACTAGCGCGAACACCGGGGAGCTGTTTTTT. Encoded protein: CASSPGTSANTGELFF.

Concerning this clone: This likely comes from a read error, as the CDR3 has no conserved phenylalanine or tryptophan at its end. It is unclear where the CDR3 begins or ends on the DNA, so no DNA is shown, and the CDR3 is as TCRdb lists it. The chain recombines TRBV21-1 with TRBJ2-3; no DNA check was done on the table's D call, TRBD1. TRBV21-1 is classified as a pseudogene. The CDR3 contains 9 residues when both ends are counted. CDR3 sequence reads: CASSNRGRC.

This chain uses TRBV10-3 with TRBJ2-1; TRBD2 matches 8 bases. The germline gives CDR1 ENHRY, CDR2 SYGVKD. With V trimmed by 6 bases and J by 3 bases, 7 bases remained unmatched. This CDR3 has 15 amino acids. The DNA of the CDR3 is TGTGCCATCAGCCCGGCGGGAGGAGACTACAATGAGCAGTTCTTC. Its translation is CAISPAGGDYNEQFF.

The V gene is TRBV5-4, the J gene TRBJ1-2; unclear D gene. V lost 5 bases and J lost 1, with 9 bases in between. The CDR3 is 13 amino acids. The germline CDR1 and CDR2 sequences are SGHNT and YYREEE (reference sequence). The CDR3 region is CASRPRGNYGYTF. The CDR3 nucleotides read TGTGCCAGCAGGCCCCGGGGTAACTATGGCTACACCTTC. The complete variable domain, with remaining parts taken from reference TRBV5-4 and TRBJ1-2, reads ETGVTQSPTHLIKTRGQQVTLRCSSQSGHNTVSWYQQALGQGPQFIFQYYREEENGRGNFPPRFSGLQFPNYSSELNVNALELDDSALYLCASRPRGNYGYTFGSGTRLTVV.

This clone has just a few counts. The chain employs TRBV5-1 and TRBJ2-2; D is undetermined. The germline V gene encodes CDR1 SGHRS and CDR2 YFSETQ. V was clipped by 1 base and J by 1 base, with 5 bases between them. CDR3 length equals 14 residues. The CDR3 sequence: CASSLFRNTGELFF. In DNA, the CDR3 is TGCGCCAGCAGCTTGTTCCGGAACACCGGGGAGCTGTTTTTT.

The chain carries TRBV11-1 and TRBJ2-7; the D gene is possibly TRBD2 (7 bases). Trimming left V 6 bases short and J 0 bases short, with 15 bases between. This CDR3 is 15 amino acids long. The germline V gene encodes CDR1 SGHAT and CDR2 FQDESV (reference sequence). The CDR3 nucleotides are TGTGCCAGCAGAAGGGGGGGGCCCGTCTCCTACGAGCAGTACTTC. It is translated as CASRRGGPVSYEQYF. Using reference TRBV11-1 and TRBJ2-7 for the parts outside the CDR3, the full variable domain is EAEVAQSPRYKITEKSQAVAFWCDPISGHATLYWYRQILGQGPELLVQFQDESVVDDSQLPKDRFSAERLKGVDSTLKIQPAELGDSAMYLCASRRGGPVSYEQYFGPGTRLTVT.

This sequence joins TRBV11-1 and TRBJ1-5; D call uncertain. This CDR3 region has 13 residues. The V end was cut by 3 bases, the J end by 8 bases, with 11 bases between. Germline V gene sequence: CDR1 SGHAT, CDR2 FQDESV (reference sequence). In DNA form, the CDR3 reads TGTGCCAGCAGCTTTAGCAGCGCAGAGCCCCAGCATTTT. Translated, it gives CASSFSSAEPQHF.

The J gene is TRBJ1-6, the V gene TRBV5-6; D unresolved. The ends were cut back, 2 bases at V and 9 bases at J, with 6 bases in the middle. This CDR3 is built from 12 residues. The germline V gene has CDR1 SGHDT and CDR2 YYEEEE. This CDR3 reads CASSFGGSPLHF. The DNA for the CDR3 is TGTGCCAGCAGCTTCGGTGGTTCACCCCTCCACTTT. Looking up the rest from reference TRBV5-6 and TRBJ1-6 gives the full variable domain: DAGVTQSPTHLIKTRGQQVTLRCSPKSGHDTVSWYQQALGQGPQFIFQYYEEEERQRGNFPDRFSGHQFPNYSSELNVNALLLGDSALYLCASSFGGSPLHFGNGTRLTVT.

DNA of the CDR3: TGTGCCATCAGGTCAGGGGGCACTGGAAACACCATATATTTT. Encoded protein: CAIRSGGTGNTIYF. The chain carries TRBV10-3 and TRBJ1-3, with 8 bases aligning to TRBD1. The CDR3 is 14 amino acids. Germline V gene data show CDR1 as ENHRY and CDR2 as SYGVKD. Trimming at V came to 6 bases and at J to 2 bases, leaving 3 bases not matched to a gene.

The chain joins TRBV12-2 to TRBJ2-6; the table calls TRBD2, which could not be checked here. TRBV12-2 is noted as a pseudogene. The CDR3 totals 17 residues. CDR3 bases: TGTGCAAGTCGCTGGAAGCGGGGGGGAGGGGGGGCCAACGTCCTGACTTTC. This encodes CASRWKRGGGGANVLTF.

This chain links TRBV27 with TRBJ2-5; maybe TRBD2 (5 bases). Germline-derived CDR1 and CDR2 are MNHEY and SMNVEV (reference sequence). The V gene lost 2 bases and the J gene lost 5 bases, with 15 bases spanning the gap. The CDR3 contains 15 residues. The CDR3 DNA sequence: TGTGCCAGCAGTTTACGGTGGAGGTCTCAGGAGACCCAGTACTTC. This codes for CASSLRWRSQETQYF.

This clone was picked up one time. This sequence joins TRBV3-1 (or the pseudogene TRBV3-2) and TRBJ1-5; D gene unclear. This CDR3 is built from 13 residues. Germline-derived CDR1 and CDR2 are LGHDT and YNNKEL (reference sequence). The V and J ends lost 5 bases and 3 bases respectively, with 8 bases between them. The CDR3 sequence is CASSTRNNQPQHF. CDR3 nucleotides: TGTGCCAGCAGCACAAGAAACAATCAGCCCCAGCATTTT.

This chain uses TRBV7-8 with TRBJ1-6; D is uncertain. V was trimmed by 2 bases and J by 2 bases, leaving 4 bases between them. Germline V gives CDR1 SGHVS, CDR2 FQNEAQ. There are 14 residues in the CDR3. The CDR3 coding sequence is TGTGCCAGCAGCTTAAATACCTATAATTCACCCCTCCACTTT. Amino acid sequence: CASSLNTYNSPLHF.

The genes are TRBV7-9 and TRBJ2-4, with TRBD1 identical over 8 bases. The CDR3 has 13 amino acids. V gave up 7 bases and J gave up 8 bases; unmatched junction bases: 7. CDR1 is SEHNR and CDR2 is FQNEAQ in the germline V gene (reference sequence). The CDR3 DNA sequence: TGTGCCAGCACCCCGGACAGGGAGGACATTCAGTACTTC. Translated: CASTPDREDIQYF.

The V call is TRBV27, the J call TRBJ2-5; TRBD1 aligns across 9 bases. J was trimmed by 3 bases and V by 0 bases; bases with no gene match: 11. This CDR3 region has 18 residues. Germline V gives CDR1 MNHEY, CDR2 SMNVEV (reference sequence). The CDR3 protein is CASSLSNLPGQGKETQYF. The CDR3, as DNA: TGTGCCAGCAGTTTATCGAACTTACCGGGACAGGGCAAAGAGACCCAGTACTTC.

CDR3 DNA: TGTGCCAGCAGCGTAGGACAGGGGGGCACTGAAGCTTTCTTT. Its translation is CASSVGQGGTEAFF. The chain combines TRBV9 with TRBJ1-1; 9 bases are a match to TRBD1. CDR1 is SGDLS and CDR2 is YYNGEE in the germline V gene. The junction had 1 base not matched to a gene; V was cut back by 0 bases and J by 4 bases. The CDR3 sequence is 14 residues long.

This clone appeared once. This chain links TRBV5-1 with TRBJ2-7, with 7 bases aligning to TRBD2. Unmatched junction bases numbered 8, after V lost 0 bases and J lost 2 bases. The CDR3 contains 16 residues. From germline, CDR1 is SGHRS and CDR2 YFSETQ. CDR3 sequence (DNA): TGCGCCAGCAGCTTGGCCGCGTCTAGCGGAGCCTACGAGCAGTACTTC. This encodes CASSLAASSGAYEQYF. The variable domain in full, completed from reference TRBV5-1 and TRBJ2-7, reads KAGVTQTPRYLIKTRGQQVTLSCSPISGHRSVSWYQQTPGQGLQFLFEYFSETQRNKGNFPGRFSGRQFSNSRSEMNVSTLELGDSALYLCASSLAASSGAYEQYFGPGTRLTVT.

The rearrangement uses TRBV11-2 and TRBJ2-5; tentatively, D is TRBD1 (5 bases). The CDR3 covers 15 residues. Looked up from germline, CDR1 is SGHAT and CDR2 is FQNNGV. Trimming stripped 5 bases from V and 0 bases from J, with 13 bases between. The chain's CDR3 is CASSRDSLYQETQYF. Here the CDR3 DNA reads TGTGCCAGCAGCCGCGACAGTTTGTACCAAGAGACCCAGTACTTC.

The V gene is TRBV6-5, the J gene TRBJ2-7, with 8 bases that match TRBD1. Trimming removed 6 bases from V and 6 bases from J; junction bases left unmatched: 4. The CDR3 has 12 residues. Germline CDR1 reads MNHEY; CDR2 reads SVGAGI. The CDR3 DNA sequence: TGTGCCAGCAGCCTGGACAGGGTCGAGCAGTACTTC. It yields the protein CASSLDRVEQYF.

The CDR3 bases are TGTGCCAGCAGTTACCGGACAGGGGGCTCAGGTGAGCAGTTCTTC. It yields the protein CASSYRTGGSGEQFF. V is TRBV6-5 and J is TRBJ2-1; 11 bases match TRBD1. Germline V lookup: CDR1 MNHEY, CDR2 SVGAGI. The CDR3 is 15 residues long. The V segment lost 2 bases and the J segment 9 bases; nucleotides outside the gene matches: 6.